Below are 19 T cell receptor beta chains sequenced from a single sample in a study of resident and recirculating memory T cells in vitiligo. Here immunoSEQ multiplex PCR was the method, and the copy in TCRdb shows in-frame clones only, minus some. The sample consists of more than 65,000 clones, approximately 90% of them appearing once. Sequenced: blood. The source of these receptors is a male donor with vitiligo.

The chain couples TRBV11-3 to TRBJ2-1, with D uncertain. V was trimmed by 1 base and J by 2 bases, leaving 9 bases between them. The CDR3 length is 15 residues. Germline V CDR1 and CDR2: SGHNT, YENEEA. This CDR3 reads CASSLGRQTYNEQFF. DNA for the CDR3: TGTGCCAGCAGCTTAGGGCGGCAGACCTACAATGAGCAGTTCTTC.

The V and J genes are TRBV27 and TRBJ2-5, with a weak D call TRBD1 (6 bases). Germline-derived CDR1 and CDR2 are MNHEY and SMNVEV (reference sequence). CDR3 length: 15 amino acids. V was shortened by 6 bases and J by 2 bases, with 16 bases between the two germline ends. The CDR3 DNA is TGTGCCAGCAGACCCGAGACGGACAGACAAGAGACCCAGTACTTC. This gives the protein CASRPETDRQETQYF.

The chain carries TRBV4-3 and TRBJ2-3; TRBD2 matches at 12 bases. The CDR3 totals 16 residues. Germline V gives CDR1 LGHNA, CDR2 YSLEER. V lost 2 bases to trimming and J lost 1 base; unmatched junction nucleotides: 1. Written as DNA, the CDR3 is TGCGCCAGCAGCCAACTAGCGGGGGGGGGCACAGATACGCAGTATTTT. Protein: CASSQLAGGGTDTQYF.

The chain joins TRBV19 to TRBJ1-5; no definite D call. CDR1 is LNHDA, CDR2 SQIVND, per germline (reference sequence). The CDR3 runs to 14 residues. V lost 7 bases to trimming and J lost 6 bases, with 16 bases between them. The CDR3 nucleotides read TGTGCCAGTAATTCTAACGGGGTAGGTCAGCCCCAGCATTTT. This codes for CASNSNGVGQPQHF.

V is TRBV2 and J is TRBJ1-4; possibly TRBD1 for D (6 bases). Germline-derived CDR1 and CDR2 are SNHLY and FYNNEI. This CDR3 has 14 residues. V lost 5 bases, J lost 4 bases, and 11 bases lay in between. CDR3 nucleotide sequence: TGTGCCAGCAGTCCCGACAGGTTTAATGAAAAACTGTTTTTT. Residues: CASSPDRFNEKLFF.

The count of this clone is one. The rearrangement links TRBV19 to TRBJ1-5; D ambiguous. CDR3 length equals 15 residues. The V and J ends lost 5 bases and 5 bases respectively, with 16 bases between them. CDR1 and CDR2 (germline): LNHDA, SQIVND (reference sequence). CDR3 coding DNA: TGTGCCAGTAGTCCCTCTCTCACTACGTATCAGCCCCAGCATTTT. It specifies CASSPSLTTYQPQHF.

The V call is TRBV6-1, the J call TRBJ2-3; perhaps TRBD2 as D (5 bases). Trimming took 2 bases from V and 6 from J, leaving 12 bases between them. CDR1 is MNHNS, CDR2 SASEGT, per germline. CDR3 length: 14 amino acids. DNA for the CDR3: TGTGCCAGCAGTGAAAACTATCCGGGGGATACGCAGTATTTT. This sequence encodes CASSENYPGDTQYF.

V gene TRBV5-1 combines with J gene TRBJ2-2; D might be TRBD2 (6 bases). Trimming removed 0 bases from V and 7 bases from J, with 13 bases in between. This CDR3 has 15 amino acids. From germline, CDR1 is SGHRS and CDR2 YFSETQ. CDR3 sequence (DNA): TGCGCCAGCAGCTTGGATCCGGGGGAGGTCGGGGAGCTGTTTTTT. It specifies CASSLDPGEVGELFF.

The V gene is TRBV5-1, the J gene TRBJ1-6; D is undetermined. Germline V gene data show CDR1 as SGHRS and CDR2 as YFSETQ. Trimming took 5 bases from V and 6 from J, leaving 9 bases between them. The CDR3 length is 13 residues. CDR3 DNA: TGCGCCAGCAGAGACTTTCCTAATTCACCCCTCCACTTT. Its translation: CASRDFPNSPLHF.

The chain uses TRBV21-1 and TRBJ2-2; the tabulated D call, TRBD1, remains unverified against the DNA. TRBV21-1 is shown as a pseudogene. There are 19 residues in the CDR3. DNA of the CDR3: TGTGCCAGCAGCAAAGTCCGCACTGGCTCCGGGACAGGGACCGGGGAGCTGTTTTTT. This sequence encodes CASSKVRTGSGTGTGELFF.

The J gene is TRBJ2-3, the V gene TRBV5-6; TRBD1 matches 8 bases. The CDR3 sequence is 15 residues long. Trimming removed 4 bases from V and 3 bases from J; junction bases left unmatched: 7. The germline V gene encodes CDR1 SGHDT and CDR2 YYEEEE. The CDR3 DNA is TGTGCCAGCAGCACTTGGACAGGGCTGACAGATACGCAGTATTTT. As protein: CASSTWTGLTDTQYF.

The CDR3 DNA follows: TGTGCCAGCAGGCCCCGTGGGAGGGACAATGAGCAGTTCTTC. Amino acids: CASRPRGRDNEQFF. The chain recombines TRBV2 with TRBJ2-1; 7 bases are shared with TRBD2. V lost 6 bases and J lost 5; bases outside the gene matches: 7. This CDR3 contains 14 residues. CDR1 and CDR2 (germline): SNHLY, FYNNEI. Complete variable domain (other parts from reference TRBV2 and TRBJ2-1): EPEVTQTPSHQVTQMGQEVILRCVPISNHLYFYWYRQILGQKVEFLVSFYNNEISEKSEIFDDQFSVERPDGSNFTLKIRSTKLEDSAMYFCASRPRGRDNEQFFGPGTRLTVL.

The chain employs TRBV18 and TRBJ1-5; D not resolved. Deletions cut 0 bases from V and 7 bases from J, with 13 bases between. The CDR3 is 15 amino acids. Germline V lookup: CDR1 KGHSH, CDR2 LQKENI. Written as DNA, the CDR3 is TGTGCCAGCTCACCACCCGGGTCCCCCGAACAGCCCCAGCATTTT. It encodes CASSPPGSPEQPQHF. The whole variable domain, filled in from reference TRBV18 and TRBJ1-5, reads NAGVMQNPRHLVRRRGQEARLRCSPMKGHSHVYWYRQLPEEGLKFMVYLQKENIIDESGMPKERFSAEFPKEGPSILRIQQVVRGDSAAYFCASSPPGSPEQPQHFGDGTRLSIL.

The chain uses TRBV1 and TRBJ2-2; the tabulated D call, TRBD2, remains unverified against the DNA. TRBV1 constitutes a pseudogene. CDR3 length: 22 amino acids. The CDR3 DNA reads TGCACCAGCAGCCATCTGGAGCGAGGGCCGGTTTCTTCGGGAACGAACACCGGGGAGCTGTTTTTT. Translated, it gives CTSSHLERGPVSSGTNTGELFF.

The chain joins TRBV28 to TRBJ2-7, with TRBD1 identical over 8 bases. CDR1 MDHEN and CDR2 SYDVKM come from the germline V gene. Trimming cost V 6 bases and J 6 bases; bases outside gene matches: 4. The CDR3 extends over 12 amino acids. CDR3 loop: CASSLTGGEQYF. The CDR3, as DNA: TGTGCCAGCAGCCTCACAGGGGGCGAGCAGTACTTC.

This clone was seen only a few times. The chain uses TRBV30 and TRBJ1-1; unclear D gene. The CDR3 is made up of 13 amino acids. Trimming removed 2 bases at V and 0 bases at J, with 7 bases between. The germline V gene encodes CDR1 GTSNPN and CDR2 SVGIG (reference sequence). CDR3 sequence: CAWSTVMNTEAFF. The CDR3 bases are TGTGCCTGGAGTACAGTAATGAACACTGAAGCTTTCTTT.

The CDR3: CASSRVAGGSYNSPLHF. The CDR3, as DNA: TGTGCCAGCAGCCGGGTGGCAGGGGGCTCCTATAATTCACCCCTCCACTTT. The chain carries TRBV7-3 and TRBJ1-6; TRBD1 matches at 7 bases. Unmatched junction bases numbered 7, after V lost 5 bases and J lost 0 bases. This CDR3 spans 17 amino acids. Germline V gene lookup returns CDR1 SGHTA and CDR2 FQGTGA.

The rearrangement joins TRBV7-2 to TRBJ2-2; D remains ambiguous. V shed 5 bases and J shed 0 bases, with 10 bases lying between them. CDR1 and CDR2 (germline): SGHTA, FQGNSA. The CDR3 is made up of 15 amino acids. CDR3 region: CASSRTVANTGELFF. CDR3 in DNA: TGTGCCAGCAGCCGAACAGTGGCGAACACCGGGGAGCTGTTTTTT.

CDR3 residues: CASSLALGREETQYF. In DNA, the CDR3 is TGTGCCAGCAGCTTAGCGCTGGGGAGGGAAGAGACCCAGTACTTC. The chain is built from TRBV7-9 and TRBJ2-5; 7 nucleotides align to TRBD2. This CDR3 has 15 residues. Germline assignment: CDR1 SEHNR and CDR2 FQNEAQ (reference sequence). The ends lost 0 bases at V and 3 bases at J; junction bases unmatched: 4. The variable domain in full, with the rest retrieved from reference TRBV7-9 and TRBJ2-5, is DTGVSQNPRHKITKRGQNVTFRCDPISEHNRLYWYRQTLGQGPEFLTYFQNEAQLEKSRLLSDRFSAERPKGSFSTLEIQRTEQGDSAMYLCASSLALGREETQYFGPGTRLLVL.